One and the same sample provided the 21 T cell receptor beta chains below, sequenced in a study of sequential checkpoint blockade in melanoma. Sequenced by immunoSEQ multiplex PCR; TCRdb stores in-frame clones only, minus some. The sample contains about 28,000 clones, roughly 91% of which appear only once. Treatment in this sample: randomized to nivolumab then ipilimumab (arm A) or the reverse (arm B). The sequencing here drew on CD8+ T cells sorted from blood (inferred from file names), taken from a patient given nivolumab and ipilimumab in sequence. These receptors all stem from a human donor with melanoma.

The rearrangement uses TRBV7-3 and TRBJ2-3, with TRBD2 matching 13 bases. Losses at the gene ends were 5 bases for V and 4 bases for J; bases not matched to a gene: 9. Germline CDR1 SGHTA, CDR2 FQGTGA. This CDR3 region has 17 residues. The CDR3 DNA reads TGTGCCAGCAGCCCGGCACTAGCGGGAGGGCCTGCAGATACGCAGTATTTT. This encodes CASSPALAGGPADTQYF.

The V call is TRBV12-5, the J call TRBJ2-1; possible D gene TRBD2, 7 bases. The CDR3 extends over 15 amino acids. The germline V gene has CDR1 LGHNT and CDR2 FRNRAP. V was cut by 5 bases and J by 2 bases, with 13 bases left in between. The CDR3 sequence is CASGQTGTTYNEQFF. CDR3 coding DNA: TGTGCTAGTGGTCAAACAGGGACTACCTACAATGAGCAGTTCTTC.

The sample holds a few counts of this clone. J is TRBJ2-1 and V is TRBV4-3; TRBD2 aligns across 10 bases. This CDR3 is 14 amino acids long. After removal of 4 bases from V and 4 bases from J, the junction contained 1 base not matched to a gene. The germline V gene has CDR1 LGHNA and CDR2 YSLEER. The CDR3 here is CASSPAGGYNEQFF. CDR3 bases: TGCGCCAGCAGCCCAGCGGGAGGGTACAATGAGCAGTTCTTC.

The chain couples TRBV29-1 to TRBJ1-1, with 7 bases lining up with TRBD1. CDR1 and CDR2 (germline): SQVTM, ANQGSEA. The junction had 12 bases not matched to a gene; V was cut back by 7 bases and J by 1 base. CDR3 length: 15 residues. The CDR3 loop reads CSALTGPRGNTEAFF. The CDR3 region has the DNA TGCAGCGCCCTGACAGGGCCCAGGGGGAACACTGAAGCTTTCTTT.

The chain combines TRBV9 with TRBJ2-1; possible D gene TRBD2, 6 bases. There are 16 residues in the CDR3. Germline values: CDR1 SGDLS, CDR2 YYNGEE. Trimming shortened V by 0 bases and J by 8 bases, and 18 bases separated the two germline ends. The CDR3 loop is CASSVAGASVPYEQFF. The CDR3, as DNA: TGTGCCAGCAGCGTAGCTGGGGCTAGCGTTCCCTATGAGCAGTTCTTC.

The chain is built from TRBV15 and TRBJ2-1; 10 nucleotides align to TRBD2. The germline V gene encodes CDR1 LNHNV and CDR2 YYDKDF (reference sequence). This CDR3 contains 19 residues. V was clipped by 0 bases and J by 5 bases; unmatched bases: 13. DNA of the CDR3: TGTGCCACCAGCAGAGATAGCCCAGCGGGAGGGCCCGGGGACAATGAGCAGTTCTTC. Its translation: CATSRDSPAGGPGDNEQFF.

The sample holds a few counts of this clone. The chain recombines TRBV28 with TRBJ1-5; TRBD1 matches at 7 bases. CDR3 length: 13 amino acids. V was pared by 6 bases and J by 7 bases, with 6 bases of the junction left unmatched. CDR1 is MDHEN and CDR2 is SYDVKM in the germline V gene. The CDR3 DNA reads as TGTGCCAGCAGAACGACAGGGAAACAGCCCCAGCATTTT. Translated: CASRTTGKQPQHF.

The V call is TRBV6-5, the J call TRBJ2-7; 7 bases match TRBD2. Germline V gene sequence: CDR1 MNHEY, CDR2 SVGAGI. Unmatched junction bases numbered 14, after V lost 5 bases and J lost 7 bases. The CDR3 runs to 15 residues. DNA of the CDR3: TGTGCCAGCAGTCCCCCGGGAGGTGGTGGGTGGGAGCAGTACTTC. Translating it yields CASSPPGGGGWEQYF.

This clone was detected only once. The genes are TRBV5-6 and TRBJ2-7, with 13 bases that match TRBD2. Trimming removed 4 bases from V and 3 bases from J; junction bases left unmatched: 10. The CDR3 has 17 amino acids. CDR1 SGHDT and CDR2 YYEEEE come from the germline V gene. DNA of the CDR3: TGTGCCAGCAGCCTGGGACTAGCGGGGATAATCGTCTACGAGCAGTACTTC. As protein: CASSLGLAGIIVYEQYF. The full variable domain, with the rest looked up from reference TRBV5-6 and TRBJ2-7, is DAGVTQSPTHLIKTRGQQVTLRCSPKSGHDTVSWYQQALGQGPQFIFQYYEEEERQRGNFPDRFSGHQFPNYSSELNVNALLLGDSALYLCASSLGLAGIIVYEQYFGPGTRLTVT.

CDR3 residues: CASSPGLAGTPYEQYV. The CDR3 DNA reads TGTGCCAGCAGTCCGGGACTAGCGGGGACCCCCTACGAGCAGTACGTC. The chain links TRBV7-8 to TRBJ2-7; 13 nucleotides match TRBD2. V dropped 6 bases and J dropped 2; count of bases not matched to a gene: 7. This CDR3 is 16 amino acids long. Germline V gene lookup returns CDR1 SGHVS and CDR2 FQNEAQ.

The CDR3 DNA is TGTGCCACCAGCGGGAGGGTCTCTGGGGCCAACGTCCTGACTTTC. This codes for CATSGRVSGANVLTF. The genes are TRBV15 and TRBJ2-6; 7 bases match TRBD2. From germline, CDR1 is LNHNV and CDR2 YYDKDF (reference sequence). The CDR3 covers 15 residues. J gave up 0 bases and V 5 bases, and 1 base lay outside the gene matches. Filled out from reference TRBV15 and TRBJ2-6, the complete variable domain reads DAMVIQNPRYQVTQFGKPVTLSCSQTLNHNVMYWYQQKSSQAPKLLFHYYDKDFNNEADTPDNFQSRRPNTSFCFLDIRSPGLGDTAMYLCATSGRVSGANVLTFGAGSRLTVL.

This clone appeared a single time. The chain uses TRBV9 and TRBJ2-1; 8 positions match TRBD2. V gave up 6 bases and J gave up 7 bases; unmatched junction bases: 15. Germline V gene data show CDR1 as SGDLS and CDR2 as YYNGEE. The CDR3 is made up of 16 amino acids. CDR3: CASTPRGGGKINEQFF. The CDR3 DNA reads as TGTGCCAGCACCCCACGGGGGGGCGGGAAGATAAATGAGCAGTTCTTC.

This chain links TRBV9 with TRBJ2-5, with 8 bases that match TRBD2. V dropped 3 bases and J dropped 5; count of bases not matched to a gene: 12. Germline V gene data show CDR1 as SGDLS and CDR2 as YYNGEE. The CDR3 is 16 amino acids. CDR3 amino acids: CASSASGRGGQETQYF. DNA of the CDR3: TGTGCCAGCAGCGCTTCCGGGAGGGGGGGCCAGGAGACCCAGTACTTC.

This sequence joins TRBV11-2 and TRBJ1-1; 7 bases are a match to TRBD1. Per the germline V gene, CDR1 is SGHAT and CDR2 is FQNNGV. Losses at the gene ends were 5 bases for V and 1 base for J; bases not matched to a gene: 13. The CDR3 is made up of 17 amino acids. In nucleotides, the CDR3 is TGTGCCAGCAGCGTATTTGGGGCCGGGGACAGGAACACTGAAGCTTTCTTT. Encoded protein: CASSVFGAGDRNTEAFF.

The gene calls are TRBV7-9 and TRBJ1-2; 9 positions agree with TRBD1. The V segment lost 3 bases and the J segment 8 bases; nucleotides outside the gene matches: 13. The CDR3 has 16 amino acids. From germline, CDR1 is SEHNR and CDR2 FQNEAQ (reference sequence). The CDR3 bases are TGTGCCAGCAGCTTGGGGACAGGGAGAATGATCGGGGGCTACACCTTC. It translates to CASSLGTGRMIGGYTF.

The chain recombines TRBV19 with TRBJ2-4; 9 nucleotides agree with TRBD2. There are 16 residues in the CDR3. The germline V gene has CDR1 LNHDA and CDR2 SQIVND (reference sequence). Trimming cost V 3 bases and J 9 bases; bases outside gene matches: 12. The CDR3, as DNA: TGTGCCAGTAGTATTATAGCGGGAGCGACCCTAGGCATTCAGTACTTC. This translates into CASSIIAGATLGIQYF.

This clone was seen once. This chain uses TRBV6-5 with TRBJ1-1, with 7 bases that match TRBD1. The CDR3 length is 14 residues. Germline CDR1 is MNHEY and CDR2 is SVGAGI. Trimming took 3 bases from V and 5 from J; bases not matched to a gene: 6. CDR3 sequence: CASSYGEGATEAFF. The DNA of the CDR3 is TGTGCCAGCAGTTATGGAGAGGGGGCGACTGAAGCTTTCTTT.

The sample holds one count of this clone. This chain joins TRBV11-2 and TRBJ2-7, with D possibly being TRBD2 (5 bases). The germline V gene encodes CDR1 SGHAT and CDR2 FQNNGV. The CDR3 has 16 residues. Trimming shortened V by 3 bases and J by 6 bases, and 21 bases separated the two germline ends. The CDR3, as DNA: TGTGCCAGCAGCTTCTCTTATCTCGGGGTTACGGGCGAGCAGTACTTC. This codes for CASSFSYLGVTGEQYF.

The chain is built from TRBV9 and TRBJ2-7, with 7 bases aligning to TRBD1. CDR1 and CDR2 (germline): SGDLS, YYNGEE. The CDR3 spans 12 residues. J lost 9 bases, V lost 3 bases, and 6 bases had no gene match. CDR3 amino acids: CASSAQQGWQYF. For the CDR3, the DNA is TGTGCCAGCAGCGCCCAACAGGGGTGGCAGTACTTC.

This chain connects TRBV28 to TRBJ2-1; 8 positions match TRBD2. The germline V gene encodes CDR1 MDHEN and CDR2 SYDVKM. Trimming took 7 bases from V and 2 from J; bases not matched to a gene: 19. The CDR3 contains 19 residues. In DNA form, the CDR3 reads TGTGCCAGCAACCTCGCCCCCCCGGGACTAGGGATCCCCTACAATGAGCAGTTCTTC. This translates into CASNLAPPGLGIPYNEQFF.

The J gene is TRBJ2-7, the V gene TRBV27; tentatively, D is TRBD2 (6 bases). The CDR3 is 13 amino acids. Germline V gene data show CDR1 as MNHEY and CDR2 as SMNVEV (reference sequence). V was trimmed by 1 base and J by 6 bases, leaving 10 bases between them. In DNA form, the CDR3 reads TGTGCCAGCAGTTTATACTTAGCGGCCGAGCAGTACTTC. Its protein is CASSLYLAAEQYF.